The rows below give T cell receptor beta chains drawn from one sample of a study of PD-1 blockade in classical Hodgkin lymphoma. Some clones are missing from TCRdb's copy, which holds only in-frame ones; the method was immunoSEQ multiplex PCR. The data hold about 34,000 clones, with less than 85% observed a single time. The sample here was peripheral blood mononuclear cells (PBMCs), taken before the second cycle of nivolumab. The receptors shown here come from a human donor with classical Hodgkin lymphoma. The conserved cysteine and the conserved F or W are not part of the CDR3 here. Fields, in order: V gene, CDR3 protein.

>TRBV19
ASSMARGNQPQH
>TRBV19
ASSEGWGETQY
>TRBV9
ASSPDRVNEKLF
>TRBV5-4
ASSFVRQGTDTQY
>TRBV6-5
ASSYSRELF
>TRBV11-2
ASSLVRGHFSGNTIY
>TRBV6-1
ASRRPGGNQPQH
>TRBV5-6
ASSLGRRWEYEQY
>TRBV5-1
ASSLAWGDEQY
>TRBV7-2
ASSSIGGYGYT
>TRBV19
ASSPVSGRGEKLF
>TRBV29-1
SVGQGRETQY
>TRBV4-2
ASSRETVNTEAF
>TRBV28
ASGTSGGAETQY